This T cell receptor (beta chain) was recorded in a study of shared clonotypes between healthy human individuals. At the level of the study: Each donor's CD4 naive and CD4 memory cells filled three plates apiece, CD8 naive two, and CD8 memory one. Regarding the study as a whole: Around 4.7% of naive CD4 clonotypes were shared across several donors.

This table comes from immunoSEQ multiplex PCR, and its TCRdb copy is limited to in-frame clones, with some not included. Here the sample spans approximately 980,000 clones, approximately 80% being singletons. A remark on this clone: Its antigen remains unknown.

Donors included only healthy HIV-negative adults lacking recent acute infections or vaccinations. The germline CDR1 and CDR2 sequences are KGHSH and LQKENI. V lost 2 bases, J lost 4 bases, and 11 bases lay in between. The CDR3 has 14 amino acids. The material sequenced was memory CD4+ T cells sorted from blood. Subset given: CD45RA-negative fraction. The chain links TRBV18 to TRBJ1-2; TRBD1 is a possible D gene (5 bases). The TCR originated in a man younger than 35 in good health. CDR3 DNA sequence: TGTGCCAGCTCACCATCGGGGGACGGCTATGGCTACACCTTC. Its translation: CASSPSGDGYGYTF.